The sequence of this T cell receptor (beta chain) was determined in a study of shared clonotypes between healthy human individuals. TCRdb keeps only in-frame clones here, not all; method: immunoSEQ multiplex PCR. Among about 2.5 million clones listed, just under 95% were seen once. The receptor comes from a man aged 18 to 35 in good health. Some clones in this sample may be carry-over from other donors' samples. The sequencing input was naive CD4+ T cells from PBMCs. The subset: CD45RA+ positively selected.

The CDR3 reads CASSSALLAEETQYF. The CDR3 DNA sequence: TGTGCCAGCAGCTCGGCCTTACTAGCGGAAGAGACCCAGTACTTC. The V and J genes are TRBV5-4 and TRBJ2-5; 8 bases match TRBD2. V lost 3 bases to trimming and J lost 3 bases; unmatched junction nucleotides: 7. The CDR3 consists of 15 residues. CDR1 and CDR2 (germline): SGHNT, YYREEE (reference sequence).